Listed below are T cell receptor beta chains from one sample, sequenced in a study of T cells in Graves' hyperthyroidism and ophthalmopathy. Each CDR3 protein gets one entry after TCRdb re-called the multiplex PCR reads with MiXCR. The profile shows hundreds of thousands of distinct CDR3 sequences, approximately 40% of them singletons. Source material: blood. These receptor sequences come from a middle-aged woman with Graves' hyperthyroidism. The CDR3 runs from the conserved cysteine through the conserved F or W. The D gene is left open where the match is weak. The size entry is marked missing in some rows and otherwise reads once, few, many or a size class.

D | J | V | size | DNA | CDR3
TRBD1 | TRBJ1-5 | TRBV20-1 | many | TGCAGTGCTAGCTCCGCGGGACAGGCTATCAATCAGCCCCAGCATTTT | CSASSAGQAINQPQHF
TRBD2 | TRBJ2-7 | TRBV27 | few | TGTGCCAGCAGTCCGTTGCTTAGCGGGAAGGACGAGCAGTACTTC | CASSPLLSGKDEQYF
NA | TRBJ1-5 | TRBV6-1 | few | TGTGCCAGCAGTCGGAGGGACGGAGCTTATAGCAATCAGCCCCAGCATTTT | CASSRRDGAYSNQPQHF
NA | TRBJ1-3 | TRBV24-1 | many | TGTGCCACCTCTCCGGGAGATGGAAACACCATATATTTT | CATSPGDGNTIYF
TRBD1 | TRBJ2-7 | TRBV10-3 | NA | TGTGCCACCGAGACAGGGATCTACGAGCAGTACTTC | CATETGIYEQYF
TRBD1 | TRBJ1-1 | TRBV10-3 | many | TGTGCCATCACTCAGGGGGCAGAAGCTTTCTTT | CAITQGAEAFF
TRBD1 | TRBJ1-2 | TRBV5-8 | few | TGTGCCAGCAGCTCGGACAGGGCATCCTATGGCTACACCTTC | CASSSDRASYGYTF
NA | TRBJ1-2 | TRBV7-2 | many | TGTGCCAGCAGCTTGGGGGGGGAGGGGCACTATGGCTACACCTTC | CASSLGGEGHYGYTF
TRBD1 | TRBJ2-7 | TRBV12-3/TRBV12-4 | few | TGTGCCAGCAGTCGCCTAGGACAGGGGTATAACGAGCAGTACTTC | CASSRLGQGYNEQYF
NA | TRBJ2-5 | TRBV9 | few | TGTGCCAGCAGCGTTGGGGGGAGTTCCGAACGGGAGACCCAGTACTTC | CASSVGGSSERETQYF
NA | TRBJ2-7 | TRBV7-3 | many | TGTGCCAGCAGCTACCGGATGGGCCCTATCTACGAGCAGTACTTC | CASSYRMGPIYEQYF
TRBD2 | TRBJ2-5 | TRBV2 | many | TGTGCCAGCAGTGGAAGCGGGACTAACTGGGAGACCCAGTACTTC | CASSGSGTNWETQYF
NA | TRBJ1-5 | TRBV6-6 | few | TGTGCCAGCAGTTTATCGGGCGAGGGTAGCAATCAGCCCCAGCATTTT | CASSLSGEGSNQPQHF
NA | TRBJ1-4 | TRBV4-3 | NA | TGCGCCAGCAGCCAAGGGACGGGATACGAAAAACTGTTTTTT | CASSQGTGYEKLFF
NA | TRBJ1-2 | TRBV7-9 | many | TGTGCCAGCAGCTTTTCGCCAGGAAACTATGGCTACACCTTC | CASSFSPGNYGYTF
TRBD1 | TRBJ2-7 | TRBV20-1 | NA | TGCAGTGGAAGGGGCAGGGGGCTGGGCGAGCAGTACTTC | CSGRGRGLGEQYF
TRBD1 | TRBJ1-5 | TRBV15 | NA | TGTGCCACCAGCAGAGATTGGGACAGGAAAGGGCAGCCCCAGCATTTT | CATSRDWDRKGQPQHF
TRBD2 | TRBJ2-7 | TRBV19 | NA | TGTGCCAGCAGTTTATCCGGGGAGGGTTCCTACGAGCAGTACTTC | CASSLSGEGSYEQYF
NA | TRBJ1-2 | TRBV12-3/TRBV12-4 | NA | TGTGCCAGCAGTTTTCGGCGGGGCATCAATGGCTACACCTTC | CASSFRRGINGYTF
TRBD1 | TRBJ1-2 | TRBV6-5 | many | TGTGCCAGCCGACAGGGGTATGGCTACACCTTC | CASRQGYGYTF
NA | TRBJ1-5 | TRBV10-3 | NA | TGTGCCAGCAGTTACGAGGGCACCAGTGGTAGCAATCAGCCCCAGCATTTT | CASSYEGTSGSNQPQHF
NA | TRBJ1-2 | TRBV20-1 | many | TGCAGTGCTGAGGACGGCACTATGGGCTACACCTTC | CSAEDGTMGYTF
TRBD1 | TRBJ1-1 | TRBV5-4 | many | TGTGCCCTATCGACAGGGTTCACTGAAGCTTTCTTT | CALSTGFTEAFF
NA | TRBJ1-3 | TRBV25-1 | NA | TGTGCCAGCAGTGGAACAGTCAGCTCTGGAAACACCATATATTTT | CASSGTVSSGNTIYF
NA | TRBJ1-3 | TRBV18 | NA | TGTGCCAGCTCACCCACCGGGGCCGACACCATATATTTT | CASSPTGADTIYF
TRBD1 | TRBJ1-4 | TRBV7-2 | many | TGTGCCAGCAGCCGAAGGGACAGTGAAAAACTGTTTTTT | CASSRRDSEKLFF
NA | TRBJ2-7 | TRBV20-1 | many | TGCAGTGCTAAGGGGTCGGCGTTACCCTACGAGCAGTACTTC | CSAKGSALPYEQYF
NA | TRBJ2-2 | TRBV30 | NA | TGTGCCTGGAGTTTTCAGCTGGGGGAGCTGTTTTTT | CAWSFQLGELFF
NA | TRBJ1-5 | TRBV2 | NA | TGTGCCAGCAGTTACTCGAGCGGGGGCGCAGCCAATCAGCCCCAGCATTTT | CASSYSSGGAANQPQHF
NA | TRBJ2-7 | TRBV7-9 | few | TGTGCCAGCAGCTCCAGACAGGCCTCGGAGGAGCAGTACTTC | CASSSRQASEEQYF
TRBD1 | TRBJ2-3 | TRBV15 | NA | TGTGCCACCAGCAGAGACCGACAGGGATCAGATACGCAGTATTTT | CATSRDRQGSDTQYF
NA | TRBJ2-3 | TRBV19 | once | TGTGCCAGTAAAAAGGGAGGACAGTCAGATACGCAGTATTTT | CASKKGGQSDTQYF
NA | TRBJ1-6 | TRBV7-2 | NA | TGTGCCAGCAGCTTAGTGGGTTTGAATCAGCCCCTCCACTTT | CASSLVGLNQPLHF
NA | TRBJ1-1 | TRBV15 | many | TGTGCCACCAGCAGATACGGTCGCGGAGCTTTCTTT | CATSRYGRGAFF
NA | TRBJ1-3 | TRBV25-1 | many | TGTGCCAGCAGTGCCGGCAGACTTCTCTCTGGAAACACCATATATTTT | CASSAGRLLSGNTIYF
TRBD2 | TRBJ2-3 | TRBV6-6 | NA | TGTGCCATCAAGGCTAGCGGCCGCACAGATACGCAGTATTTT | CAIKASGRTDTQYF
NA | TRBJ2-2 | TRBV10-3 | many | TGTGCCATCAGTGATCGGCAGGGGTACACCGGGGAGCTGTTTTTT | CAISDRQGYTGELFF
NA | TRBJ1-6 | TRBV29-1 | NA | TGCAGTTTCGAGGGGGGAAATTCACCCCTCCACTTT | CSFEGGNSPLHF
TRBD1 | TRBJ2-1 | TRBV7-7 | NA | TGTGCTAGCACACACCGGGACAGGGGTTACAATGAGCAGTTCTTC | CASTHRDRGYNEQFF
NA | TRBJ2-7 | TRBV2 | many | TGTGCCAGCAGTGATAAAACAGATTCTTCCTACGAGCAGTACTTC | CASSDKTDSSYEQYF
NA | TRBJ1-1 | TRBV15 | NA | TGTGCCACCAGCAGTCGCTCTGCGAACACTGAAGCTTTCTTT | CATSSRSANTEAFF
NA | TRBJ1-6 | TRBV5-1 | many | TGCGCCAGCTCTGGGTCAGGCCGGGCTGGAGATTCACCCCTCCACTTT | CASSGSGRAGDSPLHF
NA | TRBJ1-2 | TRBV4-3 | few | TGCGCCAGCAGCCAAGATCACGTGCCCGCTAACTATGGCTACACCTTC | CASSQDHVPANYGYTF
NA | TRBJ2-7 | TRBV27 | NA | TGTGCCAGCAGCCACGGACGGAACTACGAGCAGTACTTC | CASSHGRNYEQYF
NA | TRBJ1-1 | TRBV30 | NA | TGTGCCTGGGTCAGGGAAAGTAAAACGAACACTGAAGCTTTCTTT | CAWVRESKTNTEAFF
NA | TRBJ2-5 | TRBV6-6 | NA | TGTGCCAGCAGCCTCCGACCCGGGGACATTATCGAGACCCAGTACTTC | CASSLRPGDIIETQYF
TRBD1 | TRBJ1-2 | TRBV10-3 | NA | TGTGCCATCAGTGGGACAGGGAACTATGGCTACACCTTC | CAISGTGNYGYTF
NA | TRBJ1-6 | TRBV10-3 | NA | TGTGCCATCACCTCAGGGGAGAACAATTCACCCCTCCACTTT | CAITSGENNSPLHF
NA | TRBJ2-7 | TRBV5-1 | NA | TGCGCCAGCAGCTTGGGGAGTTACGAGCAGTGCTTC | CASSLGSYEQCF
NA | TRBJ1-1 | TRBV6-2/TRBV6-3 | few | TGTGCCAGCAGTTACTCGCCAGGGAGTTGGACTGAAGCTTTCTTT | CASSYSPGSWTEAFF
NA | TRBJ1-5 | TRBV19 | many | TGTGCCAGTAGTACGTCAGGGGCGAATAGCAATCAGCCCCAGCATTTT | CASSTSGANSNQPQHF
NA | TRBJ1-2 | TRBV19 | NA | TGTGCCAGTAGGCTGGACAGAACAACGAGGGGCTACGGTGGCTACACCTTC | CASRLDRTTRGYGGYTF
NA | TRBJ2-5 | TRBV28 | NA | TGTGCCAGCAGCCGAGGGGGGGTAGTAGAGACCCAGTACTTC | CASSRGGVVETQYF
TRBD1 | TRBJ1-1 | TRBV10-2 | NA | TGCGCCAGCAGTCTACAGGGGATCAACACTGAAGCTTTCTTT | CASSLQGINTEAFF
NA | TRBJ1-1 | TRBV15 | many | TGTGCCACCAGCAGAGTGCCTCGACCCATGAACACTGAAGCTTTCTTT | CATSRVPRPMNTEAFF
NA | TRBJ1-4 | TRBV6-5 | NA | TGTGCCAGCAGCTCAGATTACAATGAAAAACTGTTTTTT | CASSSDYNEKLFF
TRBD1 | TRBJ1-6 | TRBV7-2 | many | TGTGCCAGCAGCCCGGGACAGTATAATTCACCCCTCCACTTT | CASSPGQYNSPLHF
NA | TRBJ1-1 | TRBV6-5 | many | TGTGCCAGCAGTTACTCAAACACTGAAGCTTTCTTT | CASSYSNTEAFF
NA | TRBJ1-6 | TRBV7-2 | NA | TGTGCCAGCAGCCTAGTGGGGTCTGGACCCCTCCACTTT | CASSLVGSGPLHF
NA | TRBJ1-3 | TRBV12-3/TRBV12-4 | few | TGTGCTAGTGGTTTGGGACAAGGAAACACCATATATTTT | CASGLGQGNTIYF